A selection of T cell receptor beta chains follows, all from one sample in a study of T-cell reconstitution after alpha-beta-depleted transplantation in children. Each CDR3 protein gets one entry after TCRdb re-called the PCR reads with MiXCR. The table shows 150,000 to 200,000 distinct CDR3 sequences, with approximately 6% occurring only once. The sequencing here drew on PBMCs, taken before TCRalphabeta/CD19-depleted stem cell transplant. All receptors derive from a girl less than two years old with combined immunodeficiency, due to receive a stem cell transplant. Both conserved end residues are part of each CDR3. A D gene is named only where the DNA matches it firmly. Not all rows give a size; the values are once, few, many and, for expanded clones, a class.

v_gene	j_gene	d_gene	abundance	CDR3aa	CDR3nt
TRBV4-3	TRBJ2-2	-	few	CASSQDPGRGGELFF	TGCGCCAGCAGCCAAGATCCCGGACGGGGCGGGGAGCTGTTTTTT
TRBV7-2	TRBJ2-1	TRBD2	many	CASSSSGLVNNEQFF	TGTGCCAGCAGCTCGTCGGGACTAGTAAACAATGAGCAGTTCTTC
TRBV12-3/TRBV12-4	TRBJ2-4	TRBD1	many	CASSRDSPAAKNIQYF	TGTGCCAGCAGCAGGGACAGCCCTGCGGCCAAAAACATTCAGTACTTC
TRBV9	TRBJ2-2	TRBD1	many	CASSNRDRGTGELFF	TGTGCCAGCAGCAACCGGGACAGGGGAACCGGGGAGCTGTTTTTT
TRBV7-9	TRBJ2-3	-	many	CASSLFGGDTDTQYF	TGTGCCAGCAGCTTATTTGGCGGCGACACAGATACGCAGTATTTT
TRBV12-3/TRBV12-4	TRBJ2-3	TRBD2	many	CASSPQLAGGTDTQYF	TGTGCCAGCAGTCCCCAACTAGCGGGAGGCACAGATACGCAGTATTTT
TRBV20-1	TRBJ2-7	-	many	CSAPYGTYEQYF	TGCAGTGCCCCTTACGGGACCTACGAGCAGTACTTC
TRBV18	TRBJ2-3	-	many	CASSGDFSTDTQYF	TGTGCCAGCTCGGGGGACTTTAGCACAGATACGCAGTATTTT
TRBV15	TRBJ2-1	TRBD2	many	CATNSGREGRVFHEQFF	TGTGCCACCAACTCAGGCCGGGAGGGCAGGGTGTTTCATGAGCAGTTCTTC
TRBV5-8	TRBJ2-3	-	few	CASSLGQEGTDTQYF	TGTGCCAGCAGCTTGGGGCAGGAGGGCACAGATACGCAGTATTTT
TRBV6-6	TRBJ2-5	-	few	CASKLEYQETQYF	TGTGCCAGCAAATTAGAGTACCAAGAGACCCAGTACTTC
TRBV6-2/TRBV6-3	TRBJ1-1	TRBD1	-	CASIRQGGIVNTEAFF	TGTGCCAGCATAAGACAGGGGGGAATCGTGAACACTGAAGCTTTCTTT
TRBV10-3	TRBJ2-7	-	many	CAIALGGRSYEQYF	TGTGCCATCGCCCTGGGCGGGCGATCCTACGAGCAGTACTTC
TRBV20-1	TRBJ1-1	-	-	CCARVLTPRGAQTEAFF	TGCTGTGCTAGAGTTTTAACACCACGAGGCGCCCAGACTGAAGCTTTCTTT
TRBV7-2	TRBJ2-1	-	many	CASSLSIQANEQFF	TGTGCCAGCAGCTTATCAATTCAAGCAAATGAGCAGTTCTTC
TRBV28	TRBJ1-2	TRBD1	-	CASSFAGGNGYTF	TGTGCCAGCAGTTTTGCAGGGGGGAATGGCTACACCTTC
TRBV7-9	TRBJ2-3	-	many	CASSLPRTGDLAGLPDTQYF	TGTGCCAGCAGCTTACCCCGGACAGGCGATCTAGCGGGCCTTCCAGATACGCAGTATTTT
TRBV2	TRBJ2-2	-	few	CASSEVRPGELFF	TGTGCCAGCAGTGAGGTTAGGCCCGGGGAGCTGTTTTTT
TRBV7-8	TRBJ2-1	TRBD2	many	CASSLDNGGAYNEQFF	TGTGCCAGCAGCTTAGATAACGGGGGGGCCTACAATGAGCAGTTCTTC
TRBV7-9	TRBJ2-7	TRBD1	many	CASSLIMTGLYEQYF	TGTGCCAGCAGCTTAATTATGACAGGGCTATACGAGCAGTACTTC
TRBV29-1	TRBJ2-1	TRBD2	many	CSVSSGRPSNEQFF	TGCAGCGTTAGTAGCGGGAGACCCAGCAATGAGCAGTTCTTC
TRBV5-1	TRBJ1-5	TRBD1	-	CASSAGQGGDQPQHF	TGCGCCAGCAGCGCCGGACAGGGGGGTGACCAGCCCCAGCATTTT
TRBV6-1	TRBJ2-7	TRBD1	many	CASSDGYTGVSYEQYF	TGTGCCAGCAGTGATGGGTATACAGGGGTCTCCTACGAGCAGTACTTC
TRBV4-1	TRBJ2-7	TRBD2	many	CASSPTSGSPYEQYF	TGCGCCAGCAGCCCAACTAGCGGGAGCCCCTACGAGCAGTACTTC
TRBV7-2	TRBJ2-7	-	many	CASSFIIFDEQYF	TGTGCCAGCAGCTTTATCATCTTCGACGAGCAGTACTTC
TRBV9	TRBJ2-3	TRBD2	many	CASSDGLAGGWTSTDTQYF	TGTGCCAGCAGCGATGGACTAGCGGGGGGCTGGACTAGCACAGATACGCAGTATTTT
TRBV14	TRBJ2-3	-	many	CASSRRLDGSTDTQYF	TGTGCCAGCAGCCGACGACTAGACGGGAGCACAGATACGCAGTATTTT
TRBV7-9	TRBJ2-1	TRBD2	many	CASSLRGLAGGRPFF	TGTGCCAGCAGCTTAAGGGGACTAGCGGGGGGGAGGCCGTTCTTC
TRBV6-2/TRBV6-3	TRBJ2-4	TRBD1	-	CASSLPLADRGLFKNIQYF	TGTGCCAGCAGTTTACCTTTAGCCGACAGGGGGCTGTTCAAAAACATTCAGTACTTC
TRBV4-3	TRBJ2-1	-	many	CASSQDIRPEILDEQFF	TGCGCCAGCAGCCAAGATATTCGACCGGAAATTTTGGATGAGCAGTTCTTC
TRBV20-1	TRBJ2-3	-	many	CSARALFSTDTQYF	TGCAGTGCTAGGGCCCTTTTTAGCACAGATACGCAGTATTTT
TRBV4-3	TRBJ2-1	TRBD2	many	CASSQVGGRQEQFF	TGCGCCAGCAGCCAAGTCGGGGGGAGGCAAGAGCAGTTCTTC
TRBV7-9	TRBJ2-3	-	many	CASSLAAGLDTQYF	TGTGCCAGCAGCTTAGCCGCAGGGCTAGATACGCAGTATTTT
TRBV12-3/TRBV12-4	TRBJ2-7	TRBD2	many	CASSPQGLAGEEQYF	TGTGCCAGCAGTCCCCAGGGACTAGCGGGGGAGGAGCAGTACTTC
TRBV14	TRBJ2-7	-	many	CASSQEQGPYEQYF	TGTGCCAGCAGCCAAGAACAGGGACCCTACGAGCAGTACTTC
TRBV28	TRBJ2-1	-	many	CASSLRGFNEQFF	TGTGCCAGCAGTTTAAGGGGTTTCAATGAGCAGTTCTTC
TRBV6-5	TRBJ2-1	TRBD1	many	CASTGTGGYEQFF	TGTGCCAGCACCGGGACAGGGGGTTATGAGCAGTTCTTC
TRBV20-1	TRBJ1-2	-	few	CSAPPQGSNYGYTF	TGCAGTGCCCCCCCTCAGGGCTCTAACTATGGCTACACCTTC
TRBV29-1	TRBJ2-7	-	-	CSVGVGGLYYEQYF	TGCAGCGTAGGCGTGGGGGGGCTGTATTACGAGCAGTACTTC
TRBV12-3/TRBV12-4	TRBJ2-1	-	many	CASSFIRANEQFF	TGTGCCAGCAGTTTTATCCGAGCCAATGAGCAGTTCTTC
TRBV24-1	TRBJ2-3	TRBD2	many	CATSELLAGGYDTQYF	TGTGCCACCAGTGAGCTACTAGCGGGAGGATACGATACGCAGTATTTT
TRBV6-5	TRBJ2-7	-	-	CASSYDPNSLPYEQYF	TGTGCCAGCAGTTACGACCCGAACAGTCTACCCTACGAGCAGTACTTC
TRBV14	TRBJ2-1	-	many	CASSQLWGRSEQFF	TGTGCCAGCAGCCAACTATGGGGGCGGAGTGAGCAGTTCTTC
TRBV2	TRBJ2-5	-	many	CASSELRKETQYF	TGTGCCAGCAGTGAACTACGGAAAGAGACCCAGTACTTC
TRBV20-1	TRBJ2-1	-	many	CSARGPFGNEQFF	TGCAGTGCTAGAGGGCCGTTTGGCAATGAGCAGTTCTTC
TRBV20-1	TRBJ2-1	TRBD2	many	CSARDLQREVYNEQFF	TGCAGTGCTAGAGATCTTCAGCGGGAGGTCTACAATGAGCAGTTCTTC
TRBV2	TRBJ2-2	-	many	CASSEARGQPNTGELFF	TGTGCCAGCAGTGAGGCCCGGGGCCAGCCAAACACCGGGGAGCTGTTTTTT